The 8 T cell receptor beta chains below come from one sample, sequenced in a study of blood T cell repertoires in COVID-19. The protocol was immunoSEQ multiplex PCR, while the TCRdb copy is restricted to in-frame clones and leaves out a portion. The sample has about 160,000 clones, 85% seen once. The sequenced sample was peripheral blood. The receptor set was obtained from a human donor with acute or convalescent COVID-19. The donor label of this sample is uncertain.

J is TRBJ1-5 and V is TRBV6-6, with 9 bases matching TRBD1. The CDR3 is made up of 18 amino acids. The germline V gene encodes CDR1 MNHNY and CDR2 SVGAGI (reference sequence). Unmatched junction bases numbered 11, after V lost 5 bases and J lost 0 bases. CDR3 in amino acids: CASSPRTGADYSNQPQHF. The CDR3 DNA sequence: TGTGCCAGCAGTCCACGGACAGGGGCGGACTATAGCAATCAGCCCCAGCATTTT.

The J gene is TRBJ1-5, the V gene TRBV7-2; tentatively, D is TRBD1 (6 bases). V lost 6 bases to trimming and J lost 6 bases, with 18 bases between them. Germline lookup yields CDR1 SGHTA and CDR2 FQGNSA. This CDR3 spans 15 amino acids. Here the CDR3 DNA reads TGTGCCAGCAGGTTCTCGGGAAGGGGGGGTCAGCCCCAGCATTTT. It is translated as CASRFSGRGGQPQHF.

This clone came up a few times. The V call is TRBV5-1, the J call TRBJ1-2; D possibly corresponds to TRBD1 (6 bases). CDR3 length: 13 amino acids. Trimming shortened V by 6 bases and J by 4 bases, and 13 bases separated the two germline ends. Germline CDR1 is SGHRS and CDR2 is YFSETQ. CDR3 protein: CASTMDRSYGYTF. The CDR3 DNA reads as TGCGCCAGCACCATGGACAGATCCTATGGCTACACCTTC.

The CDR3 DNA reads as TGTGCCAGCAGCTTGACAGGGGGCAACACTGAAGCTTTCTTT. Its translation is CASSLTGGNTEAFF. The chain carries TRBV28 and TRBJ1-1, with 10 nucleotides matching TRBD1. Germline loops: CDR1 MDHEN, CDR2 SYDVKM. Trimming cost V 6 bases and J 2 bases; bases outside gene matches: 3. This CDR3 contains 14 residues.

The chain recombines TRBV6-6 with TRBJ2-7; 10 nucleotides agree with TRBD1. V trimming: 3 bases; J trimming: 5 bases; junction bases outside the gene matches: 4. Germline lookup yields CDR1 MNHNY and CDR2 SVGAGI (reference sequence). The CDR3 has 14 amino acids. This CDR3 reads CASSYPGQGNEQYF. CDR3 DNA: TGTGCCAGCAGTTATCCGGGACAGGGGAACGAGCAGTACTTC.

The chain recombines TRBV30 with TRBJ2-1; the match to TRBD1 covers 7 bases. This CDR3 contains 12 residues. CDR1 and CDR2 (germline): GTSNPN, SVGIG (reference sequence). V lost 4 bases and J lost 7; bases outside the gene matches: 4. The CDR3 reads CAWKTGKNEQFF. CDR3 DNA sequence: TGTGCCTGGAAGACAGGGAAGAATGAGCAGTTCTTC.

Concerning this clone itself: Other DNA sequences in this sample translate to the same CDR3. CDR3 sequence reads: CARRTGMNTEAFF. The CDR3 DNA reads as TGTGCCCGACGGACAGGCATGAACACTGAAGCTTTCTTT. The V call is TRBV30, the J call TRBJ1-1; 7 bases map to TRBD1. Germline values: CDR1 GTSNPN, CDR2 SVGIG (reference sequence). The V and J ends lost 8 bases and 0 bases, in that order; junction bases with no gene match: 6. This CDR3 comprises 13 residues. Filled out from reference TRBV30 and TRBJ1-1, the complete variable domain reads SQTIHQWPATLVQPVGSPLSLECTVEGTSNPNLYWYRQAAGRGLQLLFYSVGIGQISSEVPQNLSASRPQDRQFILSSKKLLLSDSGFYLCARRTGMNTEAFFGQGTRLTVV.

CDR3 sequence reads: CASSVSRDRGSGANVLTF. For the CDR3, the DNA is TGTGCCAGCAGCGTATCTCGGGACAGGGGATCTGGGGCCAACGTCCTGACTTTC. This chain joins TRBV9 and TRBJ2-6; the match to TRBD1 covers 10 bases. Germline loops: CDR1 SGDLS, CDR2 YYNGEE. V shed 1 base and J 1 base; nucleotides not matched to a gene: 5. The CDR3 runs 18 residues.